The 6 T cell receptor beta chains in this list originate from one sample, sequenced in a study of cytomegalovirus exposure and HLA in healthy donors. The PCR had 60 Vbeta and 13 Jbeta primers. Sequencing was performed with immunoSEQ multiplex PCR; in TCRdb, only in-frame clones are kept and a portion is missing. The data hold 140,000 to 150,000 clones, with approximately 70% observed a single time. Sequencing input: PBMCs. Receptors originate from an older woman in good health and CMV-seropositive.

CDR3: CASSLSGSEAFF. The CDR3, as DNA: TGTGCCAGCAGCTTATCTGGGAGTGAAGCTTTCTTT. V usage is TRBV7-8 and J usage is TRBJ1-1, with unresolved D. The CDR3 spans 12 residues. The germline gives CDR1 SGHVS, CDR2 FQNEAQ. The V and J ends lost 2 bases and 7 bases respectively, with 8 bases between them.

The CDR3 nucleotides read TGTGCCAGCAGTTACGAAGGACAGGGGAAAAAACTGTTTTTT. Protein sequence: CASSYEGQGKKLFF. The genes are TRBV6-5 and TRBJ1-4; 9 bases line up with TRBD1. V trimming: 2 bases; J trimming: 9 bases; junction bases outside the gene matches: 4. The germline V gene has CDR1 MNHEY and CDR2 SVGAGI. The CDR3 sequence is 14 residues long.

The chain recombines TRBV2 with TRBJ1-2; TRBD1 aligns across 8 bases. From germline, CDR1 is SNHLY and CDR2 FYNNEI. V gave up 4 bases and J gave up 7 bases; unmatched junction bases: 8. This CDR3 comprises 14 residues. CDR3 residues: CASSAIRGRVGYTF. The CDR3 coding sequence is TGTGCCAGCAGTGCTATCAGGGGGCGGGTTGGCTACACCTTC.

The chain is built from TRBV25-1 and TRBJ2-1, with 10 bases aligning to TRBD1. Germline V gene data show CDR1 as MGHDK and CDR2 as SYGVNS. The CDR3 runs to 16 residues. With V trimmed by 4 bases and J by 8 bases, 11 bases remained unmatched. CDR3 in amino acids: CASSASTGGQADEQFF. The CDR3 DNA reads TGTGCCAGCAGTGCATCGACAGGGGGCCAGGCAGATGAGCAGTTCTTC.

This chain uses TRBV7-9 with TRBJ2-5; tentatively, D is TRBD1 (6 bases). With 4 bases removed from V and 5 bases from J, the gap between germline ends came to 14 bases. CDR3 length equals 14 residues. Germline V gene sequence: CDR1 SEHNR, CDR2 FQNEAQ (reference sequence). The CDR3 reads CASSSTGFGETQYF. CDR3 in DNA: TGTGCCAGCAGCTCTACAGGGTTTGGCGAGACCCAGTACTTC.

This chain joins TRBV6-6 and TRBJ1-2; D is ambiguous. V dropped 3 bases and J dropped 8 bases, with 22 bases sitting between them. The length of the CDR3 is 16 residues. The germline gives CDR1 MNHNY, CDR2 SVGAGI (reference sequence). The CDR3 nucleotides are TGTGCCAGCAGTTATTATGTCGTTTTTGAGGGTACCGGCTACACCTTC. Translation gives CASSYYVVFEGTGYTF.